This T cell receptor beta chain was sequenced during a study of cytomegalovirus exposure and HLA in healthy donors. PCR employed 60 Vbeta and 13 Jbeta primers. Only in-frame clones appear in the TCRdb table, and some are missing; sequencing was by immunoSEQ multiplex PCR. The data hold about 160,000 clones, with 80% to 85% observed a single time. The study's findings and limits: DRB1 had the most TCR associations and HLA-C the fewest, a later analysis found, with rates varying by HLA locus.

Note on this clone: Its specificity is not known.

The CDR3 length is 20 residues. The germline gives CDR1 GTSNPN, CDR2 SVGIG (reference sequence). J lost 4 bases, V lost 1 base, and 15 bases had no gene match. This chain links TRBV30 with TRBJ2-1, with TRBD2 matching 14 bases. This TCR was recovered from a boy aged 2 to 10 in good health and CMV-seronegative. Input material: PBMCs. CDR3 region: CAWSGQGLAGVTRSYNEQFF. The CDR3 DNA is TGTGCCTGGAGTGGGCAGGGACTAGCGGGAGTTACCCGAAGTTACAATGAGCAGTTCTTC.